Shown below are 7 T cell receptor beta chains from a single sample sequenced in a study of cytomegalovirus exposure and HLA in healthy donors. The assay was immunoSEQ multiplex PCR, and TCRdb's table has in-frame clones only and misses some. The sample consists of roughly 80,000 clones, more than 85% of them appearing once. Sample: PBMCs. All receptors derive from a man between 18 and 29 years old in good health and CMV-seronegative.

The chain couples TRBV28 to TRBJ1-1; 7 nucleotides match TRBD1. The CDR3 is 15 amino acids. Losses at the gene ends were 5 bases for V and 3 bases for J; bases not matched to a gene: 9. Germline V gene data show CDR1 as MDHEN and CDR2 as SYDVKM. CDR3: CASSKGRTGDTEAFF. DNA of the CDR3: TGTGCCAGCAGTAAAGGCCGGACAGGAGACACTGAAGCTTTCTTT. The full variable domain, with the rest looked up from reference TRBV28 and TRBJ1-1, is DVKVTQSSRYLVKRTGEKVFLECVQDMDHENMFWYRQDPGLGLRLIYFSYDVKMKEKGDIPEGYSVSREKKERFSLILESASTNQTSMYLCASSKGRTGDTEAFFGQGTRLTVV.

This rearrangement joins TRBV7-9 to TRBJ1-2, with 8 bases fitting TRBD1. After removal of 1 base from V and 7 bases from J, the junction contained 2 bases not matched to a gene. The CDR3 sequence is 13 residues long. Germline V gene sequence: CDR1 SEHNR, CDR2 FQNEAQ (reference sequence). The CDR3 is CASSLGQGFGYTF. The DNA of the CDR3 is TGTGCCAGCAGCTTAGGACAGGGGTTTGGCTACACCTTC.

The chain joins TRBV5-1 to TRBJ1-1; 8 positions agree with TRBD1. J gave up 3 bases and V 0 bases, and 7 bases lay outside the gene matches. Germline lookup yields CDR1 SGHRS and CDR2 YFSETQ. The CDR3 consists of 16 residues. This CDR3 is CASSLGQGFRDTEAFF. The CDR3 DNA reads as TGCGCCAGCAGCTTGGGACAGGGGTTTAGGGACACTGAAGCTTTCTTT.

The J gene is TRBJ2-2, the V gene TRBV27; D possibly corresponds to TRBD1 (5 bases). The CDR3 is made up of 13 amino acids. The germline gives CDR1 MNHEY, CDR2 SMNVEV (reference sequence). Between the trimmed V and J ends, which lost 2 bases and 6 bases, there was a span of 7 bases. The chain's CDR3 is CASSLQGAGELFF. The DNA for the CDR3 is TGTGCCAGCAGTTTACAGGGCGCCGGGGAGCTGTTTTTT.

The J gene is TRBJ2-7, the V gene TRBV7-2; weak D call: TRBD1 (5 bases). CDR1 SGHTA and CDR2 FQGNSA come from the germline V gene. CDR3 length: 13 residues. The V end was cut by 1 base, the J end by 4 bases, with 8 bases between. The CDR3 region is CASSLETAYEQYF. In DNA form, the CDR3 reads TGTGCCAGCAGCTTAGAGACAGCTTACGAGCAGTACTTC.

This clone has only one observation. V and J are TRBV7-3 and TRBJ2-1; TRBD2 agrees at 10 bases. Germline-derived CDR1 and CDR2 are SGHTA and FQGTGA. This CDR3 region has 19 residues. J lost 4 bases, V lost 5 bases, and 17 bases had no gene match. CDR3 loop: CASSLFRASGRGGYNEQFF. CDR3 nucleotides: TGTGCCAGCAGCCTCTTCAGGGCTAGCGGGAGAGGCGGGTACAATGAGCAGTTCTTC. Full variable domain (remainder filled in from reference TRBV7-3 and TRBJ2-1): GAGVSQTPSNKVTEKGKYVELRCDPISGHTALYWYRQSLGQGPEFLIYFQGTGAADDSGLPNDRFFAVRPEGSVSTLKIQRTERGDSAVYLCASSLFRASGRGGYNEQFFGPGTRLTVL.

The genes are TRBV6-6 and TRBJ2-7, with no clear D. This CDR3 contains 14 residues. Trimming took 8 bases from V and 1 from J, leaving 15 bases between them. Germline V gene lookup returns CDR1 MNHNY and CDR2 SVGAGI (reference sequence). The CDR3 nucleotides are TGTGCCAGCTGTGAGGATTCGGTTTCCTACGAGCAGTACTTC. Translating gives CASCEDSVSYEQYF.